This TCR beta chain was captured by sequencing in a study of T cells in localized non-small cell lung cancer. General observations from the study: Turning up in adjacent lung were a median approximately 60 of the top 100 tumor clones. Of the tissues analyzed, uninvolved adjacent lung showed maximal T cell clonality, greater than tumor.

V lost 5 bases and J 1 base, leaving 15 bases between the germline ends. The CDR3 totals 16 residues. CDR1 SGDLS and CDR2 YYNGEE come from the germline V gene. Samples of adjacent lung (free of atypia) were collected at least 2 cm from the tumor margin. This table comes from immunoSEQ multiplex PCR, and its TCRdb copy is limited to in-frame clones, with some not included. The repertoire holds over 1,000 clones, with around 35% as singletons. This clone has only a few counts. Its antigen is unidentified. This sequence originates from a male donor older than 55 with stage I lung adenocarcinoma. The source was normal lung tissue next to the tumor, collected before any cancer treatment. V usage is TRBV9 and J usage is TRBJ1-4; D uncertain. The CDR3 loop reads CASSDGVIITNEKLFF. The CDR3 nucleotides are TGTGCCAGCAGTGACGGGGTTATTATAACTAATGAAAAACTGTTTTTT.